These 24 T cell receptor beta chains were all obtained from the same sample, sequenced in a study of OX40 agonist ivuxolimab in advanced cancers. Profiled with immunoSEQ multiplex PCR; TCRdb holds only in-frame clones, not every one. The table shows 28,000 or so clones, with just under 80% occurring only once. The material was CD4+ or CD8+ T cells sorted from blood, obtained in a trial of the OX40 agonist ivuxolimab. The receptors derive from an adult with an advanced solid tumor such as melanoma, head and neck, liver or kidney cancer.

The rearrangement joins TRBV27 to TRBJ2-7; 8 bases agree with TRBD1. The CDR3 consists of 13 residues. Trimming took 5 bases from V and 3 from J; bases not matched to a gene: 3. Per the germline V gene, CDR1 is MNHEY and CDR2 is SMNVEV (reference sequence). CDR3 residues: CASSPGQGYEQYF. Written as DNA, the CDR3 is TGTGCCAGCAGTCCCGGACAGGGCTACGAGCAGTACTTC.

The chain joins TRBV27 to TRBJ2-1; TRBD2 is a possible D gene (6 bases). This CDR3 has 15 residues. The V end was cut by 3 bases, the J end by 2 bases, with 11 bases between. The germline V gene has CDR1 MNHEY and CDR2 SMNVEV (reference sequence). The CDR3 loop reads CASSLRDSPYNEQFF. DNA of the CDR3: TGTGCCAGCAGTTTGAGGGACTCTCCCTACAATGAGCAGTTCTTC.

The chain employs TRBV2 and TRBJ1-6; weak D call: TRBD1 (5 bases). The CDR3 is 17 amino acids. CDR1 and CDR2 (germline): SNHLY, FYNNEI. V was shortened by 4 bases and J by 0 bases, with 13 bases between the two germline ends. The CDR3 spells CASSVDRFSSYNSPLHF. The CDR3 DNA sequence: TGTGCCAGCAGTGTAGACAGATTTAGCTCCTATAATTCACCCCTCCACTTT.

J is TRBJ2-5 and V is TRBV4-2; 7 positions match TRBD1. The end of the DNA is better explained by TRBJ2-7, so the J call may be wrong. CDR3 length: 16 residues. CDR1 LGHNA and CDR2 YNFKEQ come from the germline V gene. The CDR3 coding sequence is TGTGCCAGCAGCTGGGGTGACAGGGTGGTGAGGTACGAGCAGTACTTC. Amino acid sequence: CASSWGDRVVRYEQYF.

V gene TRBV10-1 combines with J gene TRBJ1-5; TRBD1 aligns across 12 bases. This CDR3 region has 17 residues. Trimming took 7 bases from V and 3 from J; bases not matched to a gene: 10. Per the germline V gene, CDR1 is WNHNN and CDR2 is SYGVQD (reference sequence). The CDR3 DNA reads as TGCGCCAGCACCCCGGGACAGGGGGCGTCAAACAATCAGCCCCAGCATTTT. Encoded protein: CASTPGQGASNNQPQHF.

This rearrangement joins TRBV14 to TRBJ2-3; D remains unclear. The V and J ends lost 4 bases and 6 bases respectively, with 8 bases between them. This CDR3 spans 12 amino acids. Germline CDR1 reads SGHDN; CDR2 reads FVKESK. The CDR3 protein is CASSPRRDTQYF. The CDR3 nucleotides are TGTGCCAGCAGCCCCCGGCGCGATACGCAGTATTTT.

This clone was observed once. The chain has TRBV19 and TRBJ1-5, with a possible D match to TRBD1 (5 bases). The ends were cut back, 7 bases at V and 12 bases at J, with 22 bases in the middle. This CDR3 region has 14 residues. Germline-derived CDR1 and CDR2 are LNHDA and SQIVND (reference sequence). CDR3 nucleotide sequence: TGTGCCAGTATTGGGACCGTGGCGTCCCAGGTCCAGCATTTT. Residues: CASIGTVASQVQHF.

This clone is medium-sized (0.01 to 0.1%). The genes are TRBV6-1 and TRBJ2-7; no definite D call. The germline V gene encodes CDR1 MNHNS and CDR2 SASEGT. This CDR3 is 12 amino acids long. V lost 3 bases, J lost 3 bases, and 6 bases lay in between. The CDR3 DNA reads TGTGCCAGCAGTGATGTGGTCTACGAGCAGTACTTC. Translated, it gives CASSDVVYEQYF.

The rearrangement joins TRBV6-4 to TRBJ2-1, with D perhaps TRBD1 (6 bases). CDR1 and CDR2 (germline): MRHNA, SNTAGT. The V end lost 3 bases, the J end lost 8 bases, and 11 bases lay between the germline ends. This CDR3 comprises 13 residues. The CDR3 reads CASSESGADEQFF. CDR3 DNA sequence: TGTGCCAGCAGTGAGTCAGGGGCGGATGAGCAGTTCTTC.

The chain links TRBV4-2 to TRBJ1-1, with unresolved D. This CDR3 contains 11 residues. Trimming shortened V by 5 bases and J by 11 bases, and 12 bases separated the two germline ends. Germline lookup yields CDR1 LGHNA and CDR2 YNFKEQ. The CDR3 is CASSARSEAFF. The CDR3 bases are TGTGCCAGCAGCGCCCGGTCCGAGGCTTTCTTT.

This clone was observed a single time. The chain carries TRBV7-3 and TRBJ2-7; D unresolved. V was cut by 2 bases and J by 3 bases, with 8 bases left in between. Germline V lookup: CDR1 SGHTA, CDR2 FQGTGA. The CDR3 spans 13 residues. The CDR3 reads CASSLGVDYEQYF. CDR3 nucleotide sequence: TGTGCCAGCAGCTTAGGAGTAGACTACGAGCAGTACTTC.

This chain connects TRBV27 to TRBJ2-7, with TRBD1 identical over 7 bases. The CDR3 has 15 residues. Trimming took 4 bases from V and 3 from J; bases not matched to a gene: 9. Germline V CDR1 and CDR2: MNHEY, SMNVEV (reference sequence). This chain's CDR3 is CASSYSPGQFYEQYF. CDR3 DNA sequence: TGTGCCAGCAGTTACTCGCCGGGACAGTTCTACGAGCAGTACTTC.

The chain carries TRBV10-3 and TRBJ2-1; unclear D gene. The germline V and J ends were trimmed by 2 bases and 6 bases, with 5 bases remaining between them. The CDR3 extends over 12 amino acids. The germline CDR1 and CDR2 sequences are ENHRY and SYGVKD. In DNA form, the CDR3 reads TGTGCCATCAGTGAGAGTACCAATGAGCAGTTCTTC. Translating gives CAISESTNEQFF.

For this clone: One end of the junction fails to match germline, which may point to a read error. V gene TRBV4-2 combines with J gene TRBJ2-7, with TRBD2 as a possible D gene (6 bases). Per germline, CDR1 LGHNA and CDR2 YNFKEQ. The CDR3 length is 13 residues. This CDR3 reads CASSQGGVLDRNF. The CDR3 DNA follows: TGTGCCAGCAGCCAAGGGGGGGTCCTCGACAGAAACTTC.

The chain recombines TRBV4-1 with TRBJ2-2; D unclear. Germline CDR1 and CDR2: MGHRA and YSYEKL. This CDR3 contains 13 residues. V was pared by 0 bases and J by 6 bases, with 5 bases between. Here the CDR3 DNA reads TGCGCCAGCAGCCAAGATATAGCCGGGGAGCTGTTTTTT. It codes for CASSQDIAGELFF.

The gene calls are TRBV11-1 and TRBJ1-1; tentative D call: TRBD1 (6 bases). Looked up from germline, CDR1 is SGHAT and CDR2 is FQDESV (reference sequence). Trimming cost V 4 bases and J 4 bases, with 10 bases left between them. The CDR3 has 13 amino acids. CDR3 protein: CASSSQGPTEAFF. Written as DNA, the CDR3 is TGTGCCAGCAGCTCGCAGGGGCCCACTGAAGCTTTCTTT.

The rearrangement joins TRBV19 to TRBJ2-2, with D possibly being TRBD2 (5 bases). CDR1 and CDR2 (germline): LNHDA, SQIVND (reference sequence). The CDR3 length is 15 residues. Trimming took off 7 bases at V and 2 bases at J, with 14 bases between the two ends. As DNA, the CDR3 is TGTGCCAGTAACGGCGGGTTCCCAAACACCGGGGAGCTGTTTTTT. Translated, it gives CASNGGFPNTGELFF.

This clone was detected only a few times. This chain links TRBV29-1 with TRBJ2-5, with no clear D. The CDR3 runs 10 residues. CDR1 and CDR2 (germline): SQVTM, ANQGSEA. V was clipped by 7 bases and J by 3 bases, with 6 bases between them. CDR3 DNA sequence: TGCAGCGCCAGAAAAGAGACCCAGTACTTC. Its translation is CSARKETQYF.

The V call is TRBV5-8, the J call TRBJ2-5; perhaps TRBD2 as D (6 bases). V lost 4 bases and J 5 bases, leaving 24 bases between the germline ends. This CDR3 region has 17 residues. CDR1 SGHTS and CDR2 YDEGEE come from the germline V gene. The CDR3 loop reads CASSPGSRRDTEETQYF. The CDR3 nucleotides read TGTGCCAGCAGCCCCGGGAGTCGGAGGGATACGGAGGAGACCCAGTACTTC.

The chain carries TRBV27 and TRBJ2-7; D might be TRBD2 (5 bases). V was trimmed by 7 bases and J by 2 bases, leaving 9 bases between them. Germline V gene sequence: CDR1 MNHEY, CDR2 SMNVEV (reference sequence). The CDR3 is made up of 12 amino acids. CDR3 loop: CASTGGTYEQYF. CDR3 nucleotides: TGTGCCAGCACCGGAGGCACCTACGAGCAGTACTTC.

The V gene is TRBV7-6, the J gene TRBJ2-1, with D perhaps matching TRBD2 (7 bases). Trimming took off 1 base at V and 4 bases at J, with 11 bases between the two ends. The CDR3 sequence is 15 residues long. The V gene's germline CDR1 is SGHVS and CDR2 FNYEAQ. The CDR3 region has the DNA TGTGCCAGCAGCTTAGTAGGGGGGGCTTACAATGAGCAGTTCTTC. Protein product: CASSLVGGAYNEQFF.

This clone was counted a single time. The V call is TRBV27, the J call TRBJ1-2; D not resolved. V was trimmed by 3 bases and J by 9 bases, leaving 8 bases between them. The CDR3 is 11 amino acids. CDR1 MNHEY and CDR2 SMNVEV come from the germline V gene (reference sequence). The CDR3 DNA reads as TGTGCCAGCAGTTTCGGTGATCGCTACACCTTC. Its translation is CASSFGDRYTF.

This clone occurred a few times. DNA for the CDR3: TGCGCCAGCAGCCAAGATCCCCCGACAGGGGGACTTCGCGGTGAAGCTTTCTTT. This translates into CASSQDPPTGGLRGEAFF. V gene TRBV4-1 combines with J gene TRBJ1-1; the match to TRBD1 covers 9 bases. V lost 0 bases to trimming and J lost 7 bases; unmatched junction nucleotides: 15. Germline V gene lookup returns CDR1 MGHRA and CDR2 YSYEKL. The CDR3 length is 18 residues.

This chain uses TRBV2 with TRBJ2-7; the D is unclear. The germline V and J ends were trimmed by 6 bases and 3 bases, with 9 bases remaining between them. Germline V gene data show CDR1 as SNHLY and CDR2 as FYNNEI. The CDR3 spans 12 residues. Here the CDR3 DNA reads TGTGCCAGCAGGGGTGAGAGCTACGAGCAGTACTTC. Protein: CASRGESYEQYF.